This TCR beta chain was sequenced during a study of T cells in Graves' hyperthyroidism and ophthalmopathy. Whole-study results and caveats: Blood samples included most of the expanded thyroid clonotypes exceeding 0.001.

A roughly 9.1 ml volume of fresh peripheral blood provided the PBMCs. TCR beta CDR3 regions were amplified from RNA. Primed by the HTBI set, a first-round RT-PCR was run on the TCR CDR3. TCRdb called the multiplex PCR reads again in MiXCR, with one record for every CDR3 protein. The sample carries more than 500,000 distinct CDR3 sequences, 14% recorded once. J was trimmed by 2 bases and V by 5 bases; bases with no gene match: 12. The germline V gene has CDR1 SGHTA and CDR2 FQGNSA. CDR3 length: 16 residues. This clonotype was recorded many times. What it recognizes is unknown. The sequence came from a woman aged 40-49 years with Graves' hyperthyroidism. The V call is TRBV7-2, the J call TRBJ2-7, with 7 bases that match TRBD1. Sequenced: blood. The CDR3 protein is CASSLSGTETAYEQYF. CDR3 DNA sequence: TGTGCCAGCAGCCTTTCCGGGACAGAGACGGCCTACGAGCAGTACTTC.